A selection of T cell receptor beta chains follows, all from one sample in a study of blood T cell repertoires in COVID-19. The assay was immunoSEQ multiplex PCR, and TCRdb's table has in-frame clones only and misses some. Of fewer than 150,000 clones in the sample, about 83% were seen once. The sequencing sample was made of peripheral blood. The receptors shown here come from a man between 65 and 80 years old with acute or convalescent COVID-19. CDR3s leave out the opening cysteine and the closing phenylalanine or tryptophan.

len	v_gene	j_gene	CDR3aa
12	TRBV28	TRBJ2-1	ASRGRTGGGEQF
10	TRBV3-1/TRBV3-2	TRBJ1-1	ASSQGGEGAF
12	TRBV3-1/TRBV3-2	TRBJ1-1	ASSPTGSVTEAF
11	TRBV29-1	TRBJ1-5	SVNTGAGQPQH
11	TRBV12-3/TRBV12-4	TRBJ2-1	ASSLFYSDEQF
14	TRBV18	TRBJ1-5	ASSPTGQGSDQPQH
10	TRBV14	TRBJ2-7	ASSPLRGEQY
11	TRBV27	TRBJ1-5	ASSLAPRQPQH
13	TRBV28	TRBJ1-4	ASSGGQVIREKLF
11	TRBV29-1	TRBJ1-4	SVEVPRNEKLF
16	TRBV7-9	TRBJ1-4	ASSDTKPGQGMGEKLF
15	TRBV5-4	TRBJ2-3	ASSLATGGGALDTQY
13	TRBV5-8	TRBJ2-1	ASSLSGASYNEQF
14	TRBV13	TRBJ2-7	ASSLGRLPSSYEQY
12	TRBV29-1	TRBJ2-7	SVGGQRSSYEQY
12	TRBV19	TRBJ2-5	ASSIGRGYETQY
11	TRBV30	TRBJ2-5	AWRNRGSETQY
11	TRBV9	TRBJ2-1	ASSVSGGNEQF
12	TRBV27	TRBJ1-6	ASSSNPLDSPLH
11	TRBV7-9	TRBJ2-1	ASSRQSLNEQF
13	TRBV6-6	TRBJ2-7	ASSAGQGYSYEQY
14	TRBV19	TRBJ1-4	ASSMYTGGPGEKLF
12	TRBV5-1	TRBJ1-2	ASSQDRGTFGYT
11	TRBV2	TRBJ1-5	ASCMTGNQPQH
15	TRBV5-4	TRBJ1-2	ASSLTGTASLNYGYT
10	TRBV11-2	TRBJ1-2	ASSFRFGGYT
11	TRBV3-1/TRBV3-2	TRBJ1-5	ASSPQSNQPQH
14	TRBV5-1	TRBJ1-4	ASSLMSPATNEKLF
14	TRBV7-2	TRBJ2-7	ASSRATGQRTGEQY
12	TRBV5-1	TRBJ1-1	ASSFRTDNTEAF
15	TRBV21-1	TRBJ2-3	ASSKLGGRGLPYTQY
11	TRBV12-3/TRBV12-4	TRBJ1-4	ASTRGLSEKLF
12	TRBV6-5	TRBJ2-3	ASSWGDSTDTQY
14	TRBV27	TRBJ2-1	ASSLEGRRVLNEQF
10	TRBV27	TRBJ2-7	ATSEASREQY
15	TRBV19	TRBJ2-7	ASSPGTGRLITYEQY
10	TRBV19	TRBJ1-1	ASSPGRTEAF
10	TRBV6-5	TRBJ1-4	ASRGSGEKLF
13	TRBV28	TRBJ2-7	ASSFPMGAGREQY
9	TRBV19	TRBJ2-2	ASTQTGELF
15	TRBV6-2/TRBV6-3	TRBJ1-3	ASSSWTGIFSGNTIY